The rows below give T cell receptor beta chains drawn from one sample of a study of blood T cell repertoires in COVID-19. Profiled with immunoSEQ multiplex PCR; TCRdb holds only in-frame clones, not every one. Of a few hundred thousand clones in the sample, 85% were seen once. Sequencing input: peripheral blood. The origin of the receptors is a woman aged 45-59 years with active or convalescent COVID-19. CDR3s include the opening cysteine and the closing phenylalanine or tryptophan. The D gene is left open where the match is weak. The size field is filled for only some rows; it gives once, few, many or a size class.

J: TRBJ2-1
V: TRBV10-3
D: TRBD2
size: NA
CDR3: CAISPSGREGEQFF
DNA: TGTGCCATCAGTCCTAGCGGGAGGGAGGGTGAGCAGTTCTTC

J: TRBJ1-2
V: TRBV29-1
D: NA
size: once
CDR3: CSVDVRGEGGYTF
DNA: TGCAGCGTTGACGTACGGGGAGAGGGTGGCTACACCTTC

J: TRBJ1-6
V: TRBV7-9
D: NA
size: NA
CDR3: CASSSLLSGLRALHF
DNA: TGTGCCAGCAGCTCTCTACTATCTGGGTTGAGAGCCCTCCACTTT

J: TRBJ2-7
V: TRBV27
D: TRBD2
size: NA
CDR3: CASSGLAQSYEQYF
DNA: TGTGCCAGCTCCGGACTAGCCCAGAGTTACGAGCAGTACTTC

J: TRBJ1-2
V: TRBV5-6
D: TRBD1
size: NA
CDR3: CASSSPGQGAGYTF
DNA: TGTGCCAGCAGTTCACCGGGACAGGGGGCTGGCTACACCTTC

J: TRBJ2-2
V: TRBV29-1
D: TRBD2
size: NA
CDR3: CSVELAGGLSNTGELFF
DNA: TGCAGCGTTGAACTAGCGGGAGGGCTTTCGAACACCGGGGAGCTGTTTTTT

J: TRBJ1-1
V: TRBV3-1/TRBV3-2
D: NA
size: NA
CDR3: CASSHAGVEAFF
DNA: TGTGCCAGCAGCCATGCCGGGGTTGAAGCTTTCTTT

J: TRBJ2-5
V: TRBV5-6
D: TRBD2
size: NA
CDR3: CASSLSGTSKETQYF
DNA: TGTGCCAGCAGCTTGAGCGGGACTTCCAAAGAGACCCAGTACTTC

J: TRBJ2-2
V: TRBV7-8
D: TRBD2
size: NA
CDR3: CASSLVTGGGELFF
DNA: TGTGCCAGCAGCTTAGTCACGGGGGGCGGGGAGCTGTTTTTT

J: TRBJ2-1
V: TRBV19
D: TRBD2
size: NA
CDR3: CASSKWGLALNNEQFF
DNA: TGTGCCAGTAGTAAGTGGGGACTAGCGTTAAACAATGAGCAGTTCTTC

J: TRBJ1-2
V: TRBV25-1
D: NA
size: NA
CDR3: CASSESGIGYGYTF
DNA: TGTGCCAGCAGTGAATCAGGGATAGGATATGGCTACACCTTC

J: TRBJ1-6
V: TRBV30
D: NA
size: NA
CDR3: CAWSVMGNTGSPLHF
DNA: TGTGCCTGGAGTGTAATGGGGAATACAGGATCACCCCTCCACTTT

J: TRBJ2-7
V: TRBV5-4
D: NA
size: NA
CDR3: CASSLLGEGYEQYF
DNA: TGTGCCAGCAGCTTGTTGGGCGAGGGCTACGAGCAGTACTTC

J: TRBJ2-1
V: TRBV7-2
D: TRBD2
size: NA
CDR3: CASSLSGLAGVIDEQFF
DNA: TGTGCCAGCAGCTTATCGGGACTAGCGGGAGTGATCGATGAGCAGTTCTTC

J: TRBJ2-7
V: TRBV3-1/TRBV3-2
D: TRBD1
size: many
CDR3: CASSQGTGGLAQYF
DNA: TGTGCCAGCAGCCAGGGGACAGGAGGATTAGCGCAGTACTTC

J: TRBJ2-5
V: TRBV7-9
D: TRBD2
size: once
CDR3: CASSFGTSGGGGETQYF
DNA: TGTGCCAGCAGCTTTGGGACTAGCGGGGGCGGTGGAGAGACCCAGTACTTC

J: TRBJ1-5
V: TRBV2
D: NA
size: NA
CDR3: CAIRWGVGQPQHF
DNA: TGTGCCATTAGGTGGGGGGTCGGACAGCCCCAGCATTTT

J: TRBJ2-1
V: TRBV18
D: TRBD2
size: NA
CDR3: CASSLAGTSSIEQFF
DNA: TGTGCCAGCTCACTAGCGGGGACTAGCTCGATTGAGCAGTTCTTC

J: TRBJ1-4
V: TRBV29-1
D: NA
size: NA
CDR3: CSVRGVLREKLLF
DNA: TGCAGCGTCCGGGGGGTGCTTCGAGAAAAACTGCTTTTT

J: TRBJ2-3
V: TRBV11-2
D: TRBD2
size: NA
CDR3: CASGPGLAGSTDTQYF
DNA: TGTGCCAGCGGGCCGGGACTAGCGGGAAGCACAGATACGCAGTATTTT

J: TRBJ1-6
V: TRBV2
D: TRBD1
size: NA
CDR3: CASSETGGVTPLHF
DNA: TGTGCCAGCAGTGAGACAGGGGGCGTCACACCCCTCCACTTT

J: TRBJ1-3
V: TRBV28
D: NA
size: NA
CDR3: CASSLASRNTIYF
DNA: TGTGCCAGCAGTTTAGCGTCTAGGAACACCATATATTTT

J: TRBJ1-2
V: TRBV5-1
D: TRBD1
size: NA
CDR3: CASSLGTGVGYTF
DNA: TGCGCCAGCAGCTTGGGGACAGGGGTTGGCTACACCTTC

J: TRBJ1-1
V: TRBV5-4
D: NA
size: NA
CDR3: CASSGGNNKAFF
DNA: TGTGCCAGCAGCGGGGGCAATAATAAAGCTTTCTTT

J: TRBJ1-3
V: TRBV6-7
D: NA
size: NA
CDR3: CASKDRDSGNTIYF
DNA: TGTGCCTCAAAGGACCGGGACTCTGGAAACACCATATATTTT

J: TRBJ1-5
V: TRBV2
D: TRBD1
size: few
CDR3: CASKRDRDNQPQHF
DNA: TGTGCCAGCAAACGGGACAGGGACAATCAGCCCCAGCATTTT

J: TRBJ2-1
V: TRBV7-9
D: TRBD1
size: few
CDR3: CASRVTGGAYNEQFF
DNA: TGTGCCAGCAGGGTCACAGGGGGCGCCTACAATGAGCAGTTCTTC

J: TRBJ2-1
V: TRBV5-6
D: TRBD1
size: NA
CDR3: CASRLGQGNLYNEQFF
DNA: TGTGCCAGCAGGCTGGGACAGGGTAACTTGTACAATGAGCAGTTCTTC

J: TRBJ1-1
V: TRBV27
D: TRBD1
size: NA
CDR3: CASSLTGTNTEAFF
DNA: TGTGCCAGCAGTTTGACAGGGACGAACACTGAAGCTTTCTTT

J: TRBJ2-1
V: TRBV18
D: TRBD2
size: NA
CDR3: CASSATSGRVNNEQFF
DNA: TGTGCCAGCTCGGCGACTAGCGGGAGGGTTAACAATGAGCAGTTCTTC

J: TRBJ2-5
V: TRBV4-2
D: TRBD2
size: NA
CDR3: CASSQLAGEGQETQYF
DNA: TGTGCCAGCAGCCAACTGGCGGGAGAAGGCCAAGAGACCCAGTACTTC

J: TRBJ1-1
V: TRBV7-8
D: NA
size: NA
CDR3: CASSQNRVPRLNTEAFF
DNA: TGTGCCAGCAGCCAAAACCGGGTCCCTAGACTGAACACTGAAGCTTTCTTT

J: TRBJ2-5
V: TRBV6-4
D: TRBD2
size: many
CDR3: CASSPGLAGQETQYF
DNA: TGTGCCAGCAGCCCGGGACTAGCGGGCCAAGAGACCCAGTACTTC

J: TRBJ2-1
V: TRBV3-1/TRBV3-2
D: TRBD2
size: few
CDR3: CASSQGTSGNYNEQFF
DNA: TGTGCCAGCAGCCAAGGTACTAGCGGGAACTACAATGAGCAGTTCTTC

J: TRBJ1-6
V: TRBV2
D: NA
size: NA
CDR3: CASSVFSPLHF
DNA: TGTGCCAGCAGTGTCTTTTCACCCCTCCACTTT

J: TRBJ1-2
V: TRBV28
D: TRBD1
size: NA
CDR3: CASSRSPGTGIANYGYTF
DNA: TGTGCCAGCAGCAGAAGTCCCGGGACAGGAATAGCTAACTATGGCTACACCTTC

J: TRBJ2-1
V: TRBV19
D: NA
size: NA
CDR3: CASSIGSGTYNEQFF
DNA: TGTGCCAGTAGTATTGGATCAGGGACCTACAATGAGCAGTTCTTC

J: TRBJ2-1
V: TRBV9
D: NA
size: NA
CDR3: CASSVDGIGDNEQFF
DNA: TGTGCCAGCAGCGTAGACGGGATCGGCGACAATGAGCAGTTCTTC

J: TRBJ2-7
V: TRBV7-9
D: TRBD2
size: many
CDR3: CASSLGGGLEQYF
DNA: TGTGCCAGCAGCTTAGGCGGGGGGCTCGAGCAGTACTTC

J: TRBJ1-4
V: TRBV7-6
D: TRBD1
size: once
CDR3: CASSLEEAGGEKLFF
DNA: TGTGCCAGCAGCTTAGAAGAGGCAGGGGGCGAAAAACTGTTTTTT

J: TRBJ1-2
V: TRBV5-3
D: NA
size: NA
CDR3: CARSSTENYGYTF
DNA: TGTGCCAGAAGTTCGACAGAAAACTATGGCTACACCTTC

J: TRBJ2-2
V: TRBV4-1
D: NA
size: NA
CDR3: CASSPRQANTGELFF
DNA: TGCGCCAGCAGCCCCCGACAGGCGAACACCGGGGAGCTGTTTTTT

J: TRBJ1-5
V: TRBV10-3
D: TRBD1
size: NA
CDR3: CAISEGQGGQPQHF
DNA: TGTGCCATCAGTGAGGGACAGGGAGGGCAGCCCCAGCATTTT

J: TRBJ1-3
V: TRBV7-6
D: TRBD1
size: NA
CDR3: CASSNVPGQAGNTIYF
DNA: TGTGCCAGCAGCAACGTTCCGGGACAGGCTGGAAACACCATATATTTT

J: TRBJ1-1
V: TRBV14
D: TRBD1
size: NA
CDR3: CASSQEIGQGPTEAFF
DNA: TGTGCCAGCAGCCAGGAAATTGGACAGGGGCCCACTGAAGCTTTCTTT

J: TRBJ1-6
V: TRBV11-3
D: TRBD1
size: once
CDR3: CASSLQGVGSPLHF
DNA: TGTGCCAGCAGTTTACAGGGGGTGGGTTCACCCCTCCACTTT

J: TRBJ2-1
V: TRBV5-1
D: NA
size: once
CDR3: CASSLEPPSYNEQFF
DNA: TGCGCCAGCAGCTTGGAACCTCCTAGCTACAATGAGCAGTTCTTC

J: TRBJ1-1
V: TRBV19
D: NA
size: NA
CDR3: CASSIDAGIPEAFF
DNA: TGTGCCAGTAGTATAGATGCAGGGATACCTGAAGCTTTCTTT

J: TRBJ1-2
V: TRBV6-5
D: NA
size: NA
CDR3: CASSSTGNYGYTF
DNA: TGTGCCAGCAGTTCCACAGGGAACTATGGCTACACCTTC

J: TRBJ2-7
V: TRBV5-4
D: NA
size: NA
CDR3: CAWRARSSYEQYF
DNA: TGTGCCTGGCGCGCGCGGAGCTCCTACGAGCAGTACTTC

J: TRBJ1-2
V: TRBV3-1/TRBV3-2
D: NA
size: NA
CDR3: CASSQAGVYGYTF
DNA: TGTGCCAGCAGCCAGGCAGGGGTCTATGGCTACACCTTC

J: TRBJ2-1
V: TRBV9
D: TRBD1
size: NA
CDR3: CASSADPRGGWNEQFF
DNA: TGTGCCAGCAGCGCCGACCCTAGAGGGGGCTGGAATGAGCAGTTCTTC